Following are 22 T cell receptor beta chains from one sample sequenced in a study of CD8 T cells in ankylosing spondylitis. One entry per CDR3 protein results from TCRdb running MiXCR on the 5' RACE reads. The repertoire holds under 300,000 distinct CDR3 sequences, with approximately 20% as singletons. The sequenced material came from blood, either unsorted or a sorted T cell fraction (not recorded which). The origin of the receptors is a male donor with ankylosing spondylitis or in good health (not recorded which).

This clonotype was seen at least ten times. This chain connects TRBV6-1 to TRBJ1-5, with D possibly being TRBD1 (5 bases). Germline V CDR1 and CDR2: MNHNS, SASEGT. CDR3 length: 14 amino acids. Trimming removed 6 bases at V and 0 bases at J, with 9 bases between. The CDR3 here is CASSPRDSNQPQHF. The CDR3 region has the DNA TGTGCCAGCAGCCCCAGGGATAGCAATCAGCCCCAGCATTTT.

This clonotype was picked up a small number of times. This chain uses TRBV6-6 with TRBJ1-1; possibly TRBD1 for D (6 bases). V shed 5 bases and J shed 7 bases, with 11 bases lying between them. The CDR3 totals 12 residues. Germline V CDR1 and CDR2: MNHNY, SVGAGI (reference sequence). The CDR3 DNA follows: TGTGCCAGCAGTCCCGGACAGTTTGAAGCTTTCTTT. Translation: CASSPGQFEAFF.

This clonotype appeared a few times. CDR3 region: CAISTPQGANKNIQYF. CDR3 sequence (DNA): TGTGCCATCAGTACCCCACAGGGGGCTAATAAAAACATTCAGTACTTC. The chain carries TRBV10-3 and TRBJ2-4; TRBD1 matches at 9 bases. The ends lost 5 bases at V and 4 bases at J; junction bases unmatched: 9. The CDR3 has 16 amino acids. Germline-derived CDR1 and CDR2 are ENHRY and SYGVKD.

This clonotype was recorded at least ten times. The rearrangement uses TRBV5-1 and TRBJ2-1; D not resolved. The CDR3 runs 12 residues. The germline gives CDR1 SGHRS, CDR2 YFSETQ. V lost 3 bases and J 3 bases, leaving 4 bases between the germline ends. CDR3 coding DNA: TGCGCCAGCAGCTCCTACTACAATGAGCAGTTCTTC. Its protein product is CASSSYYNEQFF.

This clonotype was seen a handful of times. This rearrangement joins TRBV28 to TRBJ2-2, with a possible D match to TRBD2 (6 bases). The V gene lost 2 bases and the J gene lost 4 bases, with 17 bases spanning the gap. Germline lookup yields CDR1 MDHEN and CDR2 SYDVKM. This CDR3 region has 17 residues. The CDR3 here is CASSLGYNGLSTGELFF. The CDR3 nucleotides are TGTGCCAGCAGTTTAGGGTACAACGGACTAAGCACCGGGGAGCTGTTTTTT.

This clonotype has just a few counts. V usage is TRBV5-6 and J usage is TRBJ2-2; TRBD2 agrees at 7 bases. Germline V gene sequence: CDR1 SGHDT, CDR2 YYEEEE. Trimming at V came to 6 bases and at J to 2 bases, leaving 4 bases not matched to a gene. There are 14 residues in the CDR3. The CDR3 DNA is TGTGCCAGCAATCTAGCGGCTAACACCGGGGAGCTGTTTTTT. Protein: CASNLAANTGELFF. Full variable domain (outside the CDR3, taken from reference TRBV5-6 and TRBJ2-2): DAGVTQSPTHLIKTRGQQVTLRCSPKSGHDTVSWYQQALGQGPQFIFQYYEEEERQRGNFPDRFSGHQFPNYSSELNVNALLLGDSALYLCASNLAANTGELFFGEGSRLTVL.

This clonotype was counted only a few times. The chain is built from TRBV29-1 and TRBJ2-1; 7 nucleotides agree with TRBD2. CDR1 is SQVTM, CDR2 ANQGSEA, per germline. This CDR3 has 14 residues. J gave up 9 bases and V 2 bases, and 10 bases lay outside the gene matches. The CDR3 reads CSVEPGLRGGEQFF. The CDR3 DNA sequence: TGCAGCGTTGAACCGGGACTAAGGGGAGGTGAGCAGTTCTTC.

This clonotype was observed a handful of times. V is TRBV4-1 and J is TRBJ2-3, with D possibly matching TRBD1 (7 bases). The CDR3 spans 16 residues. Per germline, CDR1 MGHRA and CDR2 YSYEKL. With 1 base removed from V and 0 bases from J, the gap between germline ends came to 11 bases. The CDR3: CASSQAAGGSTDTQYF. DNA for the CDR3: TGCGCCAGCAGCCAAGCCGCAGGGGGGAGCACAGATACGCAGTATTTT.

This clonotype was picked up a small number of times. The CDR3 region has the DNA TGCAGCGCCGACGTTAACAATGAGCAGTTCTTC. Translated, it gives CSADVNNEQFF. This chain uses TRBV29-1 with TRBJ2-1, with D unresolved. This CDR3 contains 11 residues. Trimming removed 7 bases from V and 5 bases from J, with 9 bases in between. Germline V lookup: CDR1 SQVTM, CDR2 ANQGSEA.

This rearrangement joins TRBV29-1 to TRBJ2-3; D is possibly TRBD1 (6 bases). Trimming stripped 7 bases from V and 0 bases from J, with 11 bases between. CDR1 and CDR2 from the germline V gene are SQVTM and ANQGSEA. The CDR3 is 13 residues long. Here the CDR3 DNA reads TGCAGCGCCCTAGGGGGTAGCACAGATACGCAGTATTTT. Protein: CSALGGSTDTQYF.

A few counts support this clonotype. The genes are TRBV4-3 and TRBJ1-3, with D possibly being TRBD1 (6 bases). Trimming shortened V by 0 bases and J by 0 bases, and 9 bases separated the two germline ends. Per the germline V gene, CDR1 is LGHNA and CDR2 is YSLEER. The CDR3 loop spans 16 amino acids. This CDR3 reads CASSQDRDISGNTIYF. The CDR3 DNA follows: TGCGCCAGCAGCCAAGACCGGGACATCTCTGGAAACACCATATATTTT.

J is TRBJ2-7 and V is TRBV15; D is unresolved. This CDR3 has 14 amino acids. V gave up 0 bases and J gave up 3 bases, with 9 bases separating them. The V gene's germline CDR1 is LNHNV and CDR2 YYDKDF (reference sequence). CDR3 region: CATSRDRINYEQYF. The CDR3 DNA reads as TGTGCCACCAGCAGAGATCGTATAAACTACGAGCAGTACTTC.

This clonotype was observed a handful of times. The chain combines TRBV11-2 with TRBJ2-5; 12 bases agree with TRBD2. The V gene's germline CDR1 is SGHAT and CDR2 FQNNGV. Losses at the gene ends were 3 bases for V and 0 bases for J; bases not matched to a gene: 17. This CDR3 is 21 amino acids long. CDR3: CASSFPLSSGRAPLYQETQYF. Here the CDR3 DNA reads TGTGCCAGCAGCTTCCCCTTGTCTAGCGGGAGGGCCCCTTTGTACCAAGAGACCCAGTACTTC.

The gene calls are TRBV5-1 and TRBJ1-1; 9 bases map to TRBD1. The CDR3 runs to 15 residues. Germline CDR1 SGHRS, CDR2 YFSETQ. Germline trimming cut 5 bases from V and 0 bases from J; bases unmatched to any gene: 5. Here the CDR3 reads CASRGDRALNTEAFF. DNA for the CDR3: TGCGCCAGCAGGGGGGACAGGGCCTTGAACACTGAAGCTTTCTTT. The entire variable domain, with the rest obtained from reference TRBV5-1 and TRBJ1-1, is as follows: KAGVTQTPRYLIKTRGQQVTLSCSPISGHRSVSWYQQTPGQGLQFLFEYFSETQRNKGNFPGRFSGRQFSNSRSEMNVSTLELGDSALYLCASRGDRALNTEAFFGQGTRLTVV.

The chain recombines TRBV7-8 with TRBJ2-7; D is unclear. V was pared by 3 bases and J by 3 bases, with 18 bases between. This CDR3 region has 16 residues. Per germline, CDR1 SGHVS and CDR2 FQNEAQ. CDR3 region: CASSFKAYFEVYEQYF. The DNA for the CDR3 is TGTGCCAGCAGCTTCAAGGCGTATTTTGAAGTCTACGAGCAGTACTTC.

V and J are TRBV4-1 and TRBJ2-1; tentatively, D is TRBD2 (6 bases). The V gene's germline CDR1 is MGHRA and CDR2 YSYEKL. The CDR3 is 16 amino acids. The V and J ends lost 5 bases and 5 bases respectively, with 19 bases between them. The DNA of the CDR3 is TGCGCCAGCAGCACCGATTGGGCAGGAGGGGACAATGAGCAGTTCTTC. As protein: CASSTDWAGGDNEQFF.

This clonotype was seen ten or more times. The chain has TRBV6-4 and TRBJ2-2, with D tentatively TRBD1 (5 bases). This CDR3 contains 14 residues. Germline V gene sequence: CDR1 MRHNA, CDR2 SNTAGT. V lost 2 bases to trimming and J lost 5 bases, with 9 bases between them. Here the CDR3 DNA reads TGTGCCAGCAGTGACGGGGCACAGACCGGGGAGCTGTTTTTT. It specifies CASSDGAQTGELFF.

The genes are TRBV7-9 and TRBJ2-5, with 10 bases aligning to TRBD1. Germline loops: CDR1 SEHNR, CDR2 FQNEAQ (reference sequence). The CDR3 covers 15 residues. The J segment lost 1 base and the V segment lost 2 bases, leaving 1 base of the junction unmatched. CDR3 protein: CASSLWTGGQETQYF. CDR3 DNA: TGTGCCAGCAGCTTATGGACAGGGGGCCAAGAGACCCAGTACTTC. The full variable domain, with the rest looked up from reference TRBV7-9 and TRBJ2-5, is DTGVSQNPRHKITKRGQNVTFRCDPISEHNRLYWYRQTLGQGPEFLTYFQNEAQLEKSRLLSDRFSAERPKGSFSTLEIQRTEQGDSAMYLCASSLWTGGQETQYFGPGTRLLVL.

This clonotype was seen many times. This chain connects TRBV5-1 to TRBJ2-4; D gene unclear. The CDR3 sequence is 15 residues long. CDR1 and CDR2 from the germline V gene are SGHRS and YFSETQ. V lost 5 bases, J lost 1 base, and 13 bases lay in between. The CDR3: CASRKLLNAKNIQYF. CDR3 DNA: TGCGCCAGCAGGAAACTTCTAAATGCCAAAAACATTCAGTACTTC. Supplemented by reference TRBV5-1 and TRBJ2-4, the full variable domain reads KAGVTQTPRYLIKTRGQQVTLSCSPISGHRSVSWYQQTPGQGLQFLFEYFSETQRNKGNFPGRFSGRQFSNSRSEMNVSTLELGDSALYLCASRKLLNAKNIQYFGAGTRLSVL.

There are a few counts of this clonotype. The rearrangement joins TRBV11-2 to TRBJ1-2, with D unresolved. The ends were cut back, 0 bases at V and 8 bases at J, with 10 bases in the middle. There are 13 residues in the CDR3. Germline CDR1 is SGHAT and CDR2 is FQNNGV. The CDR3, as DNA: TGTGCCAGCAGCTTAGATCTGCTCTTAGGCTACACCTTC. Encoded protein: CASSLDLLLGYTF.

This clonotype was observed many times. The chain combines TRBV20-1 with TRBJ2-3; no clear D gene. Germline CDR1 and CDR2: DFQATT and SNEGSKA (reference sequence). Trimming took off 0 bases at V and 1 base at J, with 14 bases between the two ends. This CDR3 has 16 amino acids. The CDR3 nucleotides read TGCAGTGCTAGAGATGGTCGTCGCCAAGGCACAGATACGCAGTATTTT. Protein product: CSARDGRRQGTDTQYF.

The V call is TRBV7-2, the J call TRBJ2-1, with no clear D. The V end lost 5 bases, the J end lost 8 bases, and 13 bases lay between the germline ends. This CDR3 comprises 13 residues. CDR1 is SGHTA and CDR2 is FQGNSA in the germline V gene. The chain's CDR3 is CASSEPPLDEQFF. The CDR3 region has the DNA TGTGCCAGCAGCGAGCCCCCCTTGGATGAGCAGTTCTTC.